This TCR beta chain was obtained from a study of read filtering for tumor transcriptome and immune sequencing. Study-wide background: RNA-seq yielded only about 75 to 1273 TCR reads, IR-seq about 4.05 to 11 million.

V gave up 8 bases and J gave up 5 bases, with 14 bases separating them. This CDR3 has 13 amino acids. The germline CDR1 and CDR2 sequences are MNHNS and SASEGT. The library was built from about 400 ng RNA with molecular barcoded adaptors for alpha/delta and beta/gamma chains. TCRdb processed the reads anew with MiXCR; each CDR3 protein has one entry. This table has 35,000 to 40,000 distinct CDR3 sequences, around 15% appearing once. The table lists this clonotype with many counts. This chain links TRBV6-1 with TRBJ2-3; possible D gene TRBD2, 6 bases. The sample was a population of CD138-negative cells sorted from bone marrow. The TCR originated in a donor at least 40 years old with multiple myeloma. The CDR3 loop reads CASVVRREDTQYF. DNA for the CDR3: TGTGCCAGCGTGGTAAGGAGGGAAGATACGCAGTATTTT.